One sample yielded the 21 T cell receptor beta chains listed below, sequenced in a study of shared clonotypes between healthy human individuals (dated by TCRdb to the early 2020s). Libraries were built with the immunoSEQ multiplex PCR assay. In its TCRdb copy, this immuneACCESS table keeps in-frame sequences only and misses some clones. Where compared with another copy, unresolved V genes explain less than half of these, and the others have no known cause. The sample includes under 1,900,000 clones, with approximately 98.5% observed a single time. Approximately 0.4% of the sample is taken by the ten largest. The sample consisted of naive CD4+ T cells sorted from blood. The sample's cell subset or site label, in plain terms: CD45RA+ positively selected. Receptor source: a man aged 30-40 years in good health.

The chain is built from TRBV11-2 and TRBJ2-1; tentatively, D is TRBD2 (6 bases). Trimming took 6 bases from V and 0 from J, leaving 18 bases between them. The V gene's germline CDR1 is SGHAT and CDR2 FQNNGV. CDR3 length: 17 amino acids. Written as DNA, the CDR3 is TGTGCCAGCAGTCGTCGCCAAGGGGACTTCTCCTACAATGAGCAGTTCTTC. This translates into CASSRRQGDFSYNEQFF.

The table lists this clone with a count of one. The chain has TRBV27 and TRBJ2-7, with 12 bases fitting TRBD2. The V gene end was trimmed by 3 bases and the J gene end by 0 bases; junction bases not matched to a gene: 6. This CDR3 is 17 amino acids long. The germline CDR1 and CDR2 sequences are MNHEY and SMNVEV (reference sequence). The DNA for the CDR3 is TGTGCCAGCAGTTTGGTTAGACTAGCGGGAGACTCCTACGAGCAGTACTTC. Amino acid sequence: CASSLVRLAGDSYEQYF.

This sequence joins TRBV6-4 and TRBJ2-7, with D perhaps being TRBD1 or TRBD2 (5 bases each). CDR1 and CDR2 (germline): MRHNA, SNTAGT. Trimming removed 0 bases from V and 2 bases from J, with 8 bases in between. The CDR3 consists of 14 residues. The CDR3 sequence: CASSDSVGPYEQYF. The CDR3 DNA is TGTGCCAGCAGTGACTCGGTGGGACCCTACGAGCAGTACTTC.

This chain connects TRBV5-1 to TRBJ2-1; TRBD2 matches 11 bases. J lost 4 bases, V lost 0 bases, and 3 bases had no gene match. The CDR3 covers 16 residues. Germline V gives CDR1 SGHRS, CDR2 YFSETQ. The CDR3 loop reads CASSLGGTSGYNEQFF. In DNA, the CDR3 is TGCGCCAGCAGCTTGGGGGGGACTAGCGGTTACAATGAGCAGTTCTTC.

A word on this clone: The sample contains more than one DNA sequence encoding this CDR3. The chain joins TRBV18 to TRBJ2-1; TRBD2 matches 9 bases. CDR3 length: 15 residues. Trimming removed 2 bases from V and 9 bases from J; junction bases left unmatched: 8. Germline CDR1 reads KGHSH; CDR2 reads LQKENI. The CDR3 DNA follows: TGTGCCAGCTCACCAGGTTTAGCGGGAGTCGGTGAGCAGTTCTTC. Its translation: CASSPGLAGVGEQFF.

The chain carries TRBV10-3 and TRBJ2-7; D unresolved. Trimming stripped 0 bases from V and 3 bases from J, with 9 bases between. CDR3 length: 14 amino acids. Germline CDR1 ENHRY, CDR2 SYGVKD. The CDR3 DNA follows: TGTGCCATCAGTGAGTCGAATCCCCGCTACGAGCAGTACTTC. Protein sequence: CAISESNPRYEQYF.

Comment on this clone: A junction boundary mismatches the germline segment, possibly from a read error. The V gene is TRBV7-7, the J gene TRBJ2-7; TRBD2 agrees at 8 bases. CDR1 and CDR2 from the germline V gene are SSHAT and FNYEAQ (reference sequence). The CDR3 is 11 amino acids. CDR3 coding DNA: TGTGCTAGCAGCGGGGGAAGGGAGCAGTACTTC. Protein product: CASSGGREQYF.

V gene TRBV2 combines with J gene TRBJ1-2; D may be TRBD1 (5 bases). Deletions cut 5 bases from V and 7 bases from J, with 14 bases between. The CDR3 has 13 amino acids. CDR1 and CDR2 (germline): SNHLY, FYNNEI. Written as DNA, the CDR3 is TGTGCCAGCAGTCGGGACGGTGTTGCTGGCTACACCTTC. Protein: CASSRDGVAGYTF.

The J gene is TRBJ2-5, the V gene TRBV15; 8 positions match TRBD2. With V trimmed by 0 bases and J by 5 bases, 11 bases remained unmatched. The germline CDR1 and CDR2 sequences are LNHNV and YYDKDF (reference sequence). The CDR3 spans 17 residues. The CDR3 is CATSRDPSGSIMETQYF. DNA of the CDR3: TGTGCCACCAGCAGAGATCCCAGCGGGAGTATCATGGAGACCCAGTACTTC.

This chain joins TRBV11-3 and TRBJ2-1; 14 bases agree with TRBD2. Germline lookup yields CDR1 SGHNT and CDR2 YENEEA. The CDR3 loop spans 20 amino acids. V shed 4 bases, J shed 6 bases, and the junction held 17 bases outside the gene matches. CDR3 in DNA: TGTGCCAGCAGCTACGGGACTAGCGGGAGAGGTGGGTTATGGTTCAATGAGCAGTTCTTC. Translation gives CASSYGTSGRGGLWFNEQFF.

Only one count was recorded for this clone. The chain employs TRBV11-2 and TRBJ2-1; no clear D gene. V lost 3 bases and J lost 11, with 8 bases in between. This CDR3 contains 11 residues. In germline, CDR1 is SGHAT, CDR2 FQNNGV. CDR3 region: CASSFGPKQFF. The DNA of the CDR3 is TGTGCCAGCAGCTTTGGACCCAAGCAGTTCTTC.

The J gene is TRBJ2-2, the V gene TRBV4-1; possible D gene TRBD1, 6 bases. The V end lost 3 bases, the J end lost 6 bases, and 17 bases lay between the germline ends. This CDR3 is 16 amino acids long. Germline values: CDR1 MGHRA, CDR2 YSYEKL. The CDR3 protein is CASSQLTGILAGELFF. CDR3 in DNA: TGCGCCAGCAGCCAGTTAACAGGGATTCTGGCCGGGGAGCTGTTTTTT.

The chain combines TRBV6-5 with TRBJ2-1; unclear D gene. CDR3 length equals 15 residues. Germline V gene lookup returns CDR1 MNHEY and CDR2 SVGAGI. V lost 7 bases and J 0 bases, leaving 13 bases between the germline ends. The DNA for the CDR3 is TGTGCCAGCAAGGTCAGCCGCAACTCCTACAATGAGCAGTTCTTC. This encodes CASKVSRNSYNEQFF.

This chain uses TRBV28 with TRBJ2-1, with 7 bases matching TRBD1. The CDR3 extends over 13 amino acids. Trimming removed 6 bases from V and 7 bases from J; junction bases left unmatched: 6. Germline lookup yields CDR1 MDHEN and CDR2 SYDVKM. CDR3 DNA sequence: TGTGCCAGCAGGCGACAGGGAACTAATGAGCAGTTCTTC. Its protein is CASRRQGTNEQFF.

The rearrangement joins TRBV28 to TRBJ2-7, with TRBD2 identical over 15 bases. Germline V lookup: CDR1 MDHEN, CDR2 SYDVKM. V was clipped by 5 bases and J by 0 bases; unmatched bases: 8. This CDR3 region has 18 residues. CDR3 sequence: CASSTRTSGRARSYEQYF. CDR3 nucleotide sequence: TGTGCCAGCAGTACTCGGACTAGCGGGAGGGCCCGCTCCTACGAGCAGTACTTC.

This chain uses TRBV7-2 with TRBJ1-2, with unresolved D. Trimming pared 1 base from V and 6 bases from J, leaving 15 bases between. This CDR3 comprises 15 residues. Germline V gene lookup returns CDR1 SGHTA and CDR2 FQGNSA. Here the CDR3 reads CASSLETHVRDGYTF. CDR3 DNA: TGTGCCAGCAGCTTAGAGACCCACGTTAGGGATGGCTACACCTTC.

J is TRBJ2-5 and V is TRBV4-2; D gene uncertain. The germline V and J ends were trimmed by 1 base and 5 bases, with 14 bases remaining between them. The CDR3 runs to 15 residues. From germline, CDR1 is LGHNA and CDR2 YNFKEQ. CDR3 sequence (DNA): TGTGCCAGCAGCCAAGTCGAGATGAGTTCGGAGACCCAGTACTTC. Residues: CASSQVEMSSETQYF.

This chain joins TRBV19 and TRBJ2-7; 7 bases map to TRBD2. CDR3 length: 14 residues. The junction had 8 bases not matched to a gene; V was cut back by 5 bases and J by 4 bases. Germline values: CDR1 LNHDA, CDR2 SQIVND (reference sequence). The CDR3: CASSAGGSVYEQYF. The CDR3 DNA reads as TGTGCCAGTAGTGCAGGCGGGAGCGTGTACGAGCAGTACTTC.

The rearrangement joins TRBV7-8 to TRBJ2-7, with 10 bases that match TRBD2. V was pared by 5 bases and J by 4 bases, with 17 bases of the junction left unmatched. Germline V gene sequence: CDR1 SGHVS, CDR2 FQNEAQ. The CDR3 extends over 18 amino acids. CDR3: CASSVRDNPSGSSYEQYF. The CDR3, as DNA: TGTGCCAGCAGCGTCCGGGACAACCCTAGCGGGAGTTCTTACGAGCAGTACTTC.

V usage is TRBV6-1 and J usage is TRBJ1-5; D gene ambiguous. Germline lookup yields CDR1 MNHNS and CDR2 SASEGT. The CDR3 is 13 residues long. Trimming took off 5 bases at V and 7 bases at J, with 12 bases between the two ends. In DNA form, the CDR3 reads TGTGCCAGCAGTATGGGGAGTGGGCAGCCCCAGCATTTT. As protein: CASSMGSGQPQHF.

This rearrangement joins TRBV5-1 to TRBJ2-2; D unclear. Between the trimmed V and J ends, which lost 4 bases and 1 base, there was a span of 5 bases. This CDR3 is 13 amino acids long. Per germline, CDR1 SGHRS and CDR2 YFSETQ. DNA for the CDR3: TGCGCCAGCAGCCCGATGAACACCGGGGAGCTGTTTTTT. This encodes CASSPMNTGELFF.